This entry lists 20 T cell receptor beta chains sequenced from one sample in a study of T cells in Graves' hyperthyroidism and ophthalmopathy. Amplification of TCR beta CDR3 regions used RNA as the template. RT-PCR in the first round (using the HTBI primer set) targeted the TCR CDR3. From the multiplex PCR reads, TCRdb called clonotypes with MiXCR, one entry per CDR3 protein. The table includes around 580,000 distinct CDR3 sequences, over 15% detected once. The sample was blood. These receptors originate from a woman younger than 35 with Graves' hyperthyroidism.

About this clonotype: The junction differs from germline at one of its ends, possibly a read error. The rearrangement links TRBV7-2 to TRBJ1-4, with TRBD1 matching 12 bases. Germline V gene lookup returns CDR1 SGHTA and CDR2 FQGNSA. CDR3 size: 18 residues. CDR3 bases: TGCGCCAGCAGCCGAAACCCCGGGACAGGGGGCGGCCTAGGAAAACTGTTTTTT. Protein: CASSRNPGTGGGLGKLFF. The entire variable domain, with the rest obtained from reference TRBV7-2 and TRBJ1-4, is as follows: GAGVSQSPSNKVTEKGKDVELRCDPISGHTALYWYRQSLGQGLEFLIYFQGNSAPDKSGLPSDRFSAERTGGSVSTLTIQRTQQEDSAVYLCASSRNPGTGGGLGKLFFGSGTQLSVL.

V is TRBV6-1 and J is TRBJ2-3; TRBD1 aligns across 7 bases. The J call is in doubt because the DNA end fits TRBJ1-5 better. From germline, CDR1 is MNHNS and CDR2 SASEGT. CDR3 length equals 16 residues. For the CDR3, the DNA is TGTGCCAGCAGTTCGACAGGGACTAGCGGAACAGATACGCAGCATTTT. Its translation is CASSSTGTSGTDTQHF.

This rearrangement joins TRBV20-1 to TRBJ1-2, with D uncertain. The CDR3 length is 12 residues. The germline V and J ends were trimmed by 4 bases and 0 bases, with 6 bases remaining between them. Looked up from germline, CDR1 is DFQATT and CDR2 is SNEGSKA (reference sequence). The CDR3 reads CSAILANYGYTF. CDR3 sequence (DNA): TGCAGTGCTATATTAGCTAACTATGGCTACACCTTC.

This rearrangement joins TRBV10-3 to TRBJ1-6; 12 bases are a match to TRBD1. The CDR3 spans 16 residues. V was clipped by 6 bases and J by 6 bases; unmatched bases: 6. Germline V CDR1 and CDR2: ENHRY, SYGVKD. The CDR3 is CAIRAGTGGLNSPLHF. In DNA, the CDR3 is TGTGCCATCAGGGCCGGGACAGGGGGCCTTAATTCACCCCTCCACTTT.

This clonotype has just a few counts. The J gene is TRBJ1-2, the V gene TRBV27; TRBD1 might be the D (6 bases). CDR3 size: 17 residues. From germline, CDR1 is MNHEY and CDR2 SMNVEV (reference sequence). V was cut by 2 bases and J by 8 bases, with 24 bases left in between. The CDR3 DNA reads TGTGCCAGCAGTTTAGCCTCTCTCCCAGGGGCCCTAGGAGGCTACACCTTC. This encodes CASSLASLPGALGGYTF.

This clonotype was seen at least ten times. The chain joins TRBV10-3 to TRBJ2-3, with TRBD2 as a possible D gene (5 bases). The CDR3 consists of 15 residues. V was cut by 2 bases and J by 0 bases, with 9 bases left in between. Germline V gene lookup returns CDR1 ENHRY and CDR2 SYGVKD. CDR3 DNA sequence: TGTGCCATCAGTGAGGGAAGGAGGAGCACAGATACGCAGTATTTT. Translating gives CAISEGRRSTDTQYF.

This clonotype was detected ten times or more. V and J are TRBV28 and TRBJ1-5; D is ambiguous. The V gene lost 3 bases and the J gene lost 3 bases, with 9 bases spanning the gap. Germline V gives CDR1 MDHEN, CDR2 SYDVKM. There are 14 residues in the CDR3. The CDR3 region has the DNA TGTGCCAGCAGTTTTTGGGGAGACAATCAGCCCCAGCATTTT. Translating it yields CASSFWGDNQPQHF.

This clonotype was seen repeatedly, ten times or more. The gene calls are TRBV6-2 or TRBV6-3 and TRBJ2-7, with 8 positions matching TRBD1. The germline V gene encodes CDR1 MNHEY and CDR2 SVGEGT. The CDR3 spans 16 residues. The ends lost 0 bases at V and 1 base at J; junction bases unmatched: 5. The CDR3 DNA follows: TGTGCCAGCAGTTACTCGATTTGGACAGGGTCCTACGAGCAGTACTTC. Protein product: CASSYSIWTGSYEQYF.

This clonotype was seen at least ten times. The chain carries TRBV11-2 and TRBJ2-1; D gene ambiguous. In germline, CDR1 is SGHAT, CDR2 FQNNGV. The length of the CDR3 is 17 residues. With 0 bases removed from V and 0 bases from J, the gap between germline ends came to 12 bases. The CDR3 loop is CASSLEQPFASYNEQFF. The CDR3 nucleotides are TGTGCCAGCAGCTTAGAACAGCCCTTCGCCTCCTACAATGAGCAGTTCTTC.

This clonotype was detected many times. This chain connects TRBV27 to TRBJ1-4; 7 bases match TRBD1. The CDR3 covers 16 residues. V lost 5 bases to trimming and J lost 5 bases; unmatched junction nucleotides: 11. CDR1 and CDR2 (germline): MNHEY, SMNVEV (reference sequence). For the CDR3, the DNA is TGTGCCAGCAGTCCCTACGTTAGAGGGGGCAATGAAAAACTGTTTTTT. This encodes CASSPYVRGGNEKLFF.

A few counts support this clonotype. The chain couples TRBV20-1 to TRBJ2-5; D unclear. Trimming stripped 6 bases from V and 8 bases from J, with 16 bases between. The germline V gene encodes CDR1 DFQATT and CDR2 SNEGSKA (reference sequence). CDR3 length equals 12 residues. CDR3 in amino acids: CSAARALRTQYF. The CDR3 DNA reads TGCAGTGCGGCCCGGGCCCTAAGAACCCAGTACTTC.

The sample holds many counts of this clonotype. This sequence joins TRBV20-1 and TRBJ1-1; unclear D gene. CDR1 and CDR2 from the germline V gene are DFQATT and SNEGSKA (reference sequence). V dropped 7 bases and J dropped 3 bases, with 15 bases sitting between them. The CDR3 spans 13 residues. CDR3 residues: CSVRPWGDTEAFF. The CDR3 DNA follows: TGCAGTGTACGCCCTTGGGGAGACACTGAAGCTTTCTTT.

In this sample, this clonotype turned up many times. The rearrangement links TRBV6-1 to TRBJ1-1; possible D gene TRBD1, 5 bases. V was pared by 11 bases and J by 5 bases, with 24 bases between. Germline loops: CDR1 MNHNS, CDR2 SASEGT. The length of the CDR3 is 15 residues. For the CDR3, the DNA is TGTGCCGCCTACCTCCGAACAGGTCCCGGGACTGAAGCTTTCTTT. Residues: CAAYLRTGPGTEAFF.

This clonotype has more than one count but fewer than ten. The V call is TRBV28, the J call TRBJ1-2, with TRBD1 as a possible D gene (5 bases). V lost 6 bases and J 3 bases, leaving 11 bases between the germline ends. The CDR3 sequence is 13 residues long. The germline gives CDR1 MDHEN, CDR2 SYDVKM. The CDR3 DNA reads as TGTGCCAGCAGCTCCGGGGCGGACTATGGCTACACCTTC. Translated, it gives CASSSGADYGYTF.

The chain has TRBV12-5 and TRBJ2-2; TRBD1 matches 7 bases. This CDR3 region has 14 residues. With V trimmed by 2 bases and J by 5 bases, 2 bases remained unmatched. CDR1 is LGHNT, CDR2 FRNRAP, per germline. The CDR3 protein is CASGLPTGTGELFF. The CDR3 bases are TGTGCTAGTGGTTTGCCGACAGGGACCGGGGAGCTGTTTTTT.

This clonotype was recorded many times. One end of the junction is discordant with germline, which a read error may explain. V and J are TRBV11-3 and TRBJ2-3; D remains unclear. Per germline, CDR1 SGHNT and CDR2 YENEEA. The CDR3 extends over 15 amino acids. The CDR3 spells CASTLGPVNTDTQYF. In DNA, the CDR3 is TGTGCCAGCACCTTAGGCCCAGTTAACACAGATACGCAGTATTTT.

This clonotype was seen ten or more times. V and J are TRBV15 and TRBJ1-2; 7 nucleotides line up with TRBD1. CDR1 is LNHNV, CDR2 YYDKDF, per germline (reference sequence). Trimming cost V 4 bases and J 2 bases; bases outside gene matches: 4. The CDR3 runs to 14 residues. The CDR3 loop is CATSKSTGNYGYTF. CDR3 nucleotides: TGTGCCACCAGCAAATCGACAGGGAACTATGGCTACACCTTC.

This clonotype was seen repeatedly, ten times or more. The rearrangement uses TRBV18 and TRBJ1-1, with no clear D. The V gene's germline CDR1 is KGHSH and CDR2 LQKENI. V shed 2 bases and J shed 7 bases, with 11 bases lying between them. The CDR3 is 13 amino acids. The CDR3 reads CASSPSVTFEAFF. DNA for the CDR3: TGTGCCAGCTCACCATCTGTGACATTTGAAGCTTTCTTT.

This clonotype was counted ten times or more. The chain recombines TRBV4-1 with TRBJ2-2, with 15 bases that match TRBD2. Trimming at V came to 4 bases and at J to 7 bases, leaving 10 bases not matched to a gene. Germline values: CDR1 MGHRA, CDR2 YSYEKL. The CDR3 length is 18 residues. CDR3 amino acids: CASSRQGLAGGYVGELFF. DNA for the CDR3: TGCGCCAGCAGCCGACAGGGACTAGCGGGAGGATATGTCGGGGAGCTGTTTTTT.

This clonotype was observed a few times. V gene TRBV3-1 combines with J gene TRBJ2-7; possibly TRBD2 for D (7 bases). Germline assignment: CDR1 LGHDT and CDR2 YNNKEL (reference sequence). Between the trimmed V and J ends, which lost 1 base and 6 bases, there was a span of 13 bases. This CDR3 region has 14 residues. The CDR3 reads CASSQVRGAGEQYF. The CDR3 DNA sequence: TGTGCCAGCAGCCAAGTCCGGGGGGCGGGCGAGCAGTACTTC.